These 25 T cell receptor beta chains were sequenced from one sample in a study of T cell repertoires in cytomegalovirus infection. TCRdb reprocessed the reads via MiXCR and lists one record per CDR3 protein. The data contain about 920,000 distinct CDR3 sequences, roughly 30% of them seen just once; the ten biggest clones take up over 12%. These receptors are not linked to any known antigen. The sequencing here drew on cultured CD8+ T cells from PBMCs, taken from culture after CMV antigen stimulation. These receptors were obtained from a human donor in good health (CMV status not recorded). Some clones in this sample may be carry-over from other donors' samples.

The chain carries TRBV28 and TRBJ1-4, with D unresolved. The V gene lost 6 bases and the J gene lost 8 bases, with 10 bases spanning the gap. Per the germline V gene, CDR1 is MDHEN and CDR2 is SYDVKM. The CDR3 is 12 residues long. CDR3 coding DNA: TGTGCCAGCAGCGACACTCGGGAAAAACTGTTTTTT. This encodes CASSDTREKLFF.

This clonotype was picked up a small number of times. The V gene is TRBV27, the J gene TRBJ2-1; 16 bases map to TRBD2. Germline-derived CDR1 and CDR2 are MNHEY and SMNVEV (reference sequence). This CDR3 has 18 residues. V was clipped by 7 bases and J by 3 bases; unmatched bases: 9. CDR3 protein: CASTWGTSGGGFYNEQFF. The CDR3 region has the DNA TGTGCCAGCACCTGGGGGACTAGCGGGGGGGGATTCTACAATGAGCAGTTCTTC.

The chain recombines TRBV6-2 or TRBV6-3 with TRBJ2-2, with D perhaps matching TRBD1 (6 bases). Germline V gene data show CDR1 as MNHEY and CDR2 as SVGEGT. The CDR3 is 14 amino acids. V was cut by 5 bases and J by 6 bases, with 13 bases left in between. CDR3 DNA sequence: TGTGCCAGCAGTCTAATCCAGGGGCCCGGGGAGCTGTTTTTT. Amino acid sequence: CASSLIQGPGELFF.

The J gene is TRBJ1-1, the V gene TRBV19; D gene unclear. The V gene's germline CDR1 is LNHDA and CDR2 SQIVND (reference sequence). The CDR3 contains 12 residues. The germline V and J ends were trimmed by 3 bases and 4 bases, with 6 bases remaining between them. The CDR3 loop is CASSMSVTEAFF. The CDR3 nucleotides are TGTGCCAGTAGTATGTCAGTCACTGAAGCTTTCTTT.

The chain is built from TRBV19 and TRBJ1-1; 7 bases map to TRBD1. CDR1 is LNHDA, CDR2 SQIVND, per germline (reference sequence). The length of the CDR3 is 15 residues. With 3 bases clipped from V and 4 bases from J, the junction kept 8 bases outside the gene matches. As DNA, the CDR3 is TGTGCCAGTAGTATTTCAGGGGGAGGGGTCACTGAAGCTTTCTTT. The encoded protein is CASSISGGGVTEAFF.

The chain combines TRBV2 with TRBJ1-6; maybe TRBD1 (6 bases). Deletions cut 1 base from V and 6 bases from J, with 13 bases between. This CDR3 region has 16 residues. Germline V gene sequence: CDR1 SNHLY, CDR2 FYNNEI. In nucleotides, the CDR3 is TGTGCCAGCAGTGAAGTGGGGGGGCGAGCTAATTCACCCCTCCACTTT. This gives the protein CASSEVGGRANSPLHF. The variable domain in full, completed from reference TRBV2 and TRBJ1-6, reads EPEVTQTPSHQVTQMGQEVILRCVPISNHLYFYWYRQILGQKVEFLVSFYNNEISEKSEIFDDQFSVERPDGSNFTLKIRSTKLEDSAMYFCASSEVGGRANSPLHFGNGTRLTVT.

This chain connects TRBV7-9 to TRBJ2-1; TRBD1 aligns across 8 bases. There are 13 residues in the CDR3. Unmatched junction bases numbered 7, after V lost 5 bases and J lost 10 bases. CDR1 and CDR2 (germline): SEHNR, FQNEAQ (reference sequence). CDR3 bases: TGTGCCAGCAGCCCTCAGGGGGCGAGGGAGCAGTTCTTC. Protein: CASSPQGAREQFF.

The chain joins TRBV19 to TRBJ1-5; 7 positions match TRBD1. Germline CDR1 and CDR2: LNHDA and SQIVND (reference sequence). The CDR3 sequence is 14 residues long. V dropped 4 bases and J dropped 3; count of bases not matched to a gene: 3. The CDR3 reads CASSKGQNNQPQHF. The CDR3 nucleotides are TGTGCCAGTAGTAAGGGACAGAACAATCAGCCCCAGCATTTT.

The V call is TRBV7-9, the J call TRBJ2-2; D gene uncertain. The V and J ends lost 5 bases and 6 bases respectively, with 22 bases between them. The germline CDR1 and CDR2 sequences are SEHNR and FQNEAQ (reference sequence). The CDR3 totals 17 residues. As DNA, the CDR3 is TGTGCCAGCAGCCCCTCTCCCCTAGGGATAACGTCCGGGGAGCTGTTTTTT. It codes for CASSPSPLGITSGELFF.

This clonotype was detected ten times or more. The V gene is TRBV7-2, the J gene TRBJ2-7; D may match TRBD1 or TRBD2 (5 bases each). Germline CDR1 is SGHTA and CDR2 is FQGNSA. This CDR3 contains 15 residues. Trimming pared 6 bases from V and 4 bases from J, leaving 19 bases between. CDR3 bases: TGTGCCAGCAGAGTATTTCCGGGACGGAATTACGAGCAGTACTTC. This gives the protein CASRVFPGRNYEQYF.

This clonotype occurred many times. CDR3 sequence: CASSLGLLTYEQYF. In DNA form, the CDR3 reads TGTGCCAGCAGCTTAGGACTCTTGACCTACGAGCAGTACTTC. V is TRBV7-2 and J is TRBJ2-7; D is unclear. CDR1 and CDR2 from the germline V gene are SGHTA and FQGNSA. The CDR3 length is 14 residues. Trimming removed 1 base at V and 2 bases at J, with 9 bases between.

This clonotype has just one count. The rearrangement uses TRBV27 and TRBJ2-2; 10 nucleotides align to TRBD1. The J segment lost 5 bases and the V segment lost 5 bases, leaving 8 bases of the junction unmatched. The CDR3 totals 16 residues. From germline, CDR1 is MNHEY and CDR2 SMNVEV (reference sequence). CDR3 residues: CASSPWTGGGTGELFF. CDR3 sequence (DNA): TGTGCCAGCAGTCCATGGACAGGGGGAGGTACCGGGGAGCTGTTTTTT.

In regard to this clonotype: A junction end diverges from the germline sequence, so it may reflect a read error. The gene calls are TRBV3-1 and TRBJ2-7; D possibly corresponds to TRBD2 (5 bases). From germline, CDR1 is LGHDT and CDR2 YNNKEL (reference sequence). The CDR3 contains 15 residues. The CDR3 DNA reads as TGTGCCAACAGCCAAGAGTGGTCGGGGACCTACGAGCAGTACTTC. As protein: CANSQEWSGTYEQYF.

The V and J genes are TRBV28 and TRBJ2-7; maybe TRBD1 (6 bases). The CDR3 loop spans 12 amino acids. CDR1 and CDR2 (germline): MDHEN, SYDVKM. Trimming left V 5 bases short and J 6 bases short, with 11 bases between. CDR3 sequence: CASSPQGTEQYV. CDR3 in DNA: TGTGCCAGCAGTCCACAGGGCACCGAGCAGTACGTC.

The V call is TRBV28, the J call TRBJ2-4, with 7 bases lining up with TRBD1. Germline CDR1 reads MDHEN; CDR2 reads SYDVKM. The V and J ends lost 3 bases and 0 bases, in that order; junction bases with no gene match: 14. The CDR3 is 19 amino acids. This CDR3 is CASSFGSRDSRGAKNIQYF. CDR3 sequence (DNA): TGTGCCAGCAGTTTTGGGTCCAGGGACAGCCGAGGAGCCAAAAACATTCAGTACTTC.

The chain is built from TRBV27 and TRBJ2-7; D perhaps matches TRBD2 (6 bases). Germline assignment: CDR1 MNHEY and CDR2 SMNVEV (reference sequence). The V and J ends lost 7 bases and 2 bases respectively, with 30 bases between them. The CDR3 runs 19 residues. The CDR3 DNA reads TGTGCCAGCACCCCCCCCCCGAGGGAGGCCAGCCGGAAGCCCTACGAGCAGTACGTC. It specifies CASTPPPREASRKPYEQYV.

This clonotype was recorded a few times. CDR3 loop: CASSFPSIDPYEQYV. The CDR3 nucleotides read TGTGCCAGCAGCTTCCCCTCGATCGATCCCTACGAGCAGTACGTC. The J gene is TRBJ2-7, the V gene TRBV5-6; no clear D gene. The CDR3 totals 15 residues. Germline CDR1 SGHDT, CDR2 YYEEEE. V was clipped by 2 bases and J by 2 bases, with 14 bases between them.

This clonotype was seen repeatedly, ten times or more. The chain carries TRBV12-3 or TRBV12-4 and TRBJ2-1, with 11 bases that match TRBD2. Trimming took 5 bases from V and 4 from J; bases not matched to a gene: 7. This CDR3 has 16 residues. The CDR3 DNA sequence: TGTGCCAGCAGTGCCCGACTAGCGGGGAGATACAATGAGCAGTTCTTC. Its translation: CASSARLAGRYNEQFF.

A remark on this clonotype: A read error may produce the germline difference seen at one junction end. The V and J genes are TRBV7-6 and TRBJ2-1; 11 bases are shared with TRBD2. There are 17 residues in the CDR3. Germline-derived CDR1 and CDR2 are SGHVS and FNYEAQ. The CDR3 loop reads CTSSLGSGGASYNEQFF. CDR3 bases: TGTACCAGCAGCTTAGGTAGCGGGGGGGCCTCCTACAATGAGCAGTTCTTC.

The rearrangement uses TRBV19 and TRBJ2-2; D is undetermined. CDR1 and CDR2 (germline): LNHDA, SQIVND (reference sequence). Trimming took 2 bases from V and 1 from J, leaving 8 bases between them. The CDR3 extends over 15 amino acids. The CDR3 coding sequence is TGTGCCAGTAGTATACGTGTCAGGAACACCGGGGAGCTGTTTTTT. This codes for CASSIRVRNTGELFF.

This clonotype turned up a few times. The V call is TRBV11-2, the J call TRBJ2-1; D may correspond to TRBD1 or TRBD2 (6 bases each). The germline V gene encodes CDR1 SGHAT and CDR2 FQNNGV. V lost 0 bases and J lost 8, with 26 bases in between. The CDR3 has 19 residues. CDR3 coding DNA: TGTGCCAGCAGCTTAGATATTTGGGGAGGTTACGCCAACAGGGATGAGCAGTTCTTC. The encoded protein is CASSLDIWGGYANRDEQFF.

This clonotype was found once. V gene TRBV2 combines with J gene TRBJ2-3, with D perhaps given as TRBD1 or TRBD2 (5 bases each). The CDR3 contains 16 residues. V dropped 1 base and J dropped 2 bases, with 13 bases sitting between them. Germline-derived CDR1 and CDR2 are SNHLY and FYNNEI. The CDR3 coding sequence is TGTGCCAGCAGTGAAGGAGGGCTGGGGACCACAGATACGCAGTATTTT. Its translation: CASSEGGLGTTDTQYF.

This clonotype was recorded a few times. The CDR3 protein is CASRLDRHEQYF. DNA of the CDR3: TGTGCCAGCAGACTGGACCGCCACGAGCAGTACTTC. The V and J genes are TRBV12-3 or TRBV12-4 and TRBJ2-7; D is undetermined. The V end was cut by 6 bases, the J end by 5 bases, with 11 bases between. The CDR3 covers 12 residues.

The rearrangement links TRBV4-2 to TRBJ1-1; D is possibly TRBD1 (5 bases). The germline V gene has CDR1 LGHNA and CDR2 YNFKEQ. Between the trimmed V and J ends, which lost 4 bases and 4 bases, there was a span of 16 bases. The CDR3 covers 15 residues. For the CDR3, the DNA is TGTGCCAGCAGCCTAGACCGGGGAAGGGGCACTGAAGCTTTCTTT. It codes for CASSLDRGRGTEAFF.

A word on this clonotype: A much larger clone differs from this one at a single base, so this may be a read error. J is TRBJ1-3 and V is TRBV7-2; D might be TRBD1 (5 bases). Germline assignment: CDR1 SGHTA and CDR2 FQGNSA. The CDR3 length is 16 residues. V lost 3 bases to trimming and J lost 0 bases, with 12 bases between them. The DNA for the CDR3 is TGTGCCAGCAGCTTGACAGCCCAGTTCTCTGGAAACACCATATATTTT. Its translation is CASSLTAQFSGNTIYF.